The text below deals with one T cell receptor beta chain. Followed longitudinally, the Seattle patients had been enrolled during active infection. This record comes from a study of blood T cell repertoires in COVID-19. Sequencing was performed with immunoSEQ multiplex PCR; in TCRdb, only in-frame clones are kept and a portion is missing. The sample has approximately 330,000 clones, over 80% seen once. The sample taken for sequencing was peripheral blood. This TCR derives from a man aged 25 to 45 with COVID-19, enrolled during active disease.

The CDR3 reads CASSLWREGGEQYF. The CDR3 DNA sequence: TGTGCCAGCAGCTTATGGAGGGAAGGTGGCGAGCAGTACTTC. The chain links TRBV7-9 to TRBJ2-7; D possibly corresponds to TRBD2 (6 bases). V dropped 2 bases and J dropped 6 bases, with 14 bases sitting between them. Germline V lookup: CDR1 SEHNR, CDR2 FQNEAQ (reference sequence). The CDR3 loop spans 14 amino acids.